Following are 9 T cell receptor beta chains from one sample sequenced in a study of T-cell reconstitution after alpha-beta-depleted transplantation in children (dated by TCRdb to about 2016). The library came from PCR. Sequencing relied on an Illumina HiSeq 2500. TCR library preparation used molecular barcoding, with unique molecular identifiers applied to normalize quantification of the TCRbeta repertoire. Using fastp trimming at Q25 and MiXCR clonotype assembly, TCRdb reanalyzed the public sequencing data and kept in-frame beta chains. Identical CDR3 proteins give one entry, which carries the most common genes and DNA. This sample gives 400,000 to 500,000 distinct CDR3 sequences in total; 11% of them show up just once. Roughly 5% of the sample rests with the top ten. The sequenced sample was PBMCs from the stem cell graft donor, obtained from the stem cell graft. The receptors come from a human donor who donated a stem cell graft to a child with acute myeloid leukemia.

The rearrangement uses TRBV12-3 or TRBV12-4 and TRBJ2-3; possibly TRBD1 for D (6 bases). There are 14 residues in the CDR3. V was shortened by 5 bases and J by 4 bases, with 13 bases between the two germline ends. The CDR3 bases are TGTGCCAGCAGTCCCCGGACAGAACCAGATACGCAGTATTTT. It specifies CASSPRTEPDTQYF.

This chain joins TRBV5-1 and TRBJ1-2; D may be TRBD1 (5 bases). Germline lookup yields CDR1 SGHRS and CDR2 YFSETQ. This CDR3 is built from 15 residues. The ends were cut back, 0 bases at V and 2 bases at J, with 11 bases in the middle. The CDR3 region has the DNA TGCGCCAGCAGCTTGGGACCGGGGGTCAACTATGGCTACACCTTC. Translating it yields CASSLGPGVNYGYTF.

This clonotype was seen only a few times. The rearrangement links TRBV12-3 or TRBV12-4 to TRBJ1-3, with D unresolved. V lost 3 bases and J lost 5, with 11 bases in between. The length of the CDR3 is 14 residues. The CDR3 sequence is CASSLATLRNTIYF. CDR3 coding DNA: TGTGCCAGCAGTTTGGCTACGTTGAGAAACACCATATATTTT.

In its sample, this clonotype was seen a few times. The V call is TRBV5-1, the J call TRBJ2-1; 13 nucleotides agree with TRBD2. The CDR3 spans 16 residues. The trim removed 0 bases at V and 8 bases at J, leaving 5 bases unmatched. Germline V CDR1 and CDR2: SGHRS, YFSETQ. The CDR3 DNA reads TGCGCCAGCAGCTTGGGGGGGACTAGCGGGGTCCATGAGCAGTTCTTC. Its translation is CASSLGGTSGVHEQFF.

This clonotype was counted a few times. The J gene is TRBJ1-5, the V gene TRBV19; no definite D call. The germline CDR1 and CDR2 sequences are LNHDA and SQIVND (reference sequence). There are 14 residues in the CDR3. V lost 6 bases, J lost 4 bases, and 13 bases lay in between. The CDR3 spells CASSEWLGNQPQHF. The CDR3 nucleotides are TGTGCCAGTAGCGAGTGGTTGGGGAATCAGCCCCAGCATTTT.

CDR3 nucleotide sequence: TGTGCCAGCAGTTACCCAGAAAGCACTAGCTCCGGGGAGCTGTTTTTT. It codes for CASSYPESTSSGELFF. The chain employs TRBV6-2 or TRBV6-3 and TRBJ2-2, with D tentatively TRBD2 (6 bases). The CDR3 has 16 amino acids. The V and J ends lost 2 bases and 6 bases respectively, with 16 bases between them. Germline V gene lookup returns CDR1 MNHEY and CDR2 SVGEGT.

In its sample, this clonotype was seen a few times. This chain links TRBV20-1 with TRBJ2-7; 9 positions match TRBD2. Germline lookup yields CDR1 DFQATT and CDR2 SNEGSKA (reference sequence). The CDR3 is 13 residues long. With V trimmed by 6 bases and J by 4 bases, 7 bases remained unmatched. The CDR3 loop reads CSAGASGKYEQYF. CDR3 nucleotide sequence: TGCAGTGCAGGGGCTAGCGGGAAATACGAGCAGTACTTC.

This clonotype was seen ten or more times. The chain joins TRBV7-9 to TRBJ2-3; D is uncertain. Germline CDR1 reads SEHNR; CDR2 reads FQNEAQ (reference sequence). V dropped 5 bases and J dropped 6 bases, with 6 bases sitting between them. The CDR3 sequence is 11 residues long. The CDR3 spells CASSPVDTQYF. The CDR3 DNA reads TGTGCCAGCAGCCCCGTGGATACGCAGTATTTT.

This clonotype has just a few counts. The chain joins TRBV20-1 to TRBJ2-5; TRBD1 agrees at 9 bases. The CDR3 consists of 15 residues. In germline, CDR1 is DFQATT, CDR2 SNEGSKA (reference sequence). The CDR3 loop is CSGRGDREFMETQYF. The CDR3 DNA is TGCAGCGGCCGGGGGGACAGGGAGTTTATGGAGACCCAGTACTTC.